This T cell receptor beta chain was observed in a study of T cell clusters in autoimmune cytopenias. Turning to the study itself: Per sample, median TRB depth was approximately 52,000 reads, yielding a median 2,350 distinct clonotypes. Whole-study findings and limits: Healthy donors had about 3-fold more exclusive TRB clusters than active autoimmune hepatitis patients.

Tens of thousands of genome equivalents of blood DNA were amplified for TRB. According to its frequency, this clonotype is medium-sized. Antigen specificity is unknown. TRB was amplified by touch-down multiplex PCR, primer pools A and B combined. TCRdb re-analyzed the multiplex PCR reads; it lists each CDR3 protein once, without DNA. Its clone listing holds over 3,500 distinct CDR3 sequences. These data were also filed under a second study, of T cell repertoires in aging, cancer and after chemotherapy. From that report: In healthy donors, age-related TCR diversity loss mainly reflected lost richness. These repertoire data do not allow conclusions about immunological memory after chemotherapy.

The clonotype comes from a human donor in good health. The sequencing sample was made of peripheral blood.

The CDR3 spells CASSYPAGSSTDTQYF. V and J are TRBV6-6 and TRBJ2-3; TCRdb lists TRBD1, though no DNA is available to test this call. This CDR3 region has 16 residues. CDR1 and CDR2 from the germline V gene are MNHNY and SVGAGI (reference sequence).